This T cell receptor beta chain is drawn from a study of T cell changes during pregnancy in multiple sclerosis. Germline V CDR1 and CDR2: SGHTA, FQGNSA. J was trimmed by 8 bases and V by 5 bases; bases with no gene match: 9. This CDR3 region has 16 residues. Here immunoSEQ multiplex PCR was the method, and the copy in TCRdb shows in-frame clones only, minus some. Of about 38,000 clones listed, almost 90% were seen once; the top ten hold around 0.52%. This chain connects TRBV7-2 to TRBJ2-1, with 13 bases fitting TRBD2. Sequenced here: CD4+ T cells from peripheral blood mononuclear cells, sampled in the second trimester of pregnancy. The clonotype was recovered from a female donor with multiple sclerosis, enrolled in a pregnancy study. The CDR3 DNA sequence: TGTGCCAGCAGCATAAAACTAGCGGGAGGGCCAGATGAGCAGTTCTTC. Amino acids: CASSIKLAGGPDEQFF. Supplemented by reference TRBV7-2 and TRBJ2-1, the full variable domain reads GAGVSQSPSNKVTEKGKDVELRCDPISGHTALYWYRQSLGQGLEFLIYFQGNSAPDKSGLPSDRFSAERTGGSVSTLTIQRTQQEDSAVYLCASSIKLAGGPDEQFFGPGTRLTVL.